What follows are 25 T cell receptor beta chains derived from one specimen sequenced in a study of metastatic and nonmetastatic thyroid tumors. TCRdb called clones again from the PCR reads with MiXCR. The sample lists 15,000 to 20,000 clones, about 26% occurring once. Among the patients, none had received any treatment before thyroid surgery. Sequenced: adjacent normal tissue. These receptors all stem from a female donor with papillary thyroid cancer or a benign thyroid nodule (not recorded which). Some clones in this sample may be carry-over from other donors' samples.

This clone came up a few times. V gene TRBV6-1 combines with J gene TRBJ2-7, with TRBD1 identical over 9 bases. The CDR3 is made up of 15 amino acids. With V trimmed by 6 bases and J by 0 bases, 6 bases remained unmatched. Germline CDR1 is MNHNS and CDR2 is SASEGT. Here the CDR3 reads CASRAGTGSSYEQYF. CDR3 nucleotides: TGTGCCAGCAGAGCCGGGACAGGGAGCTCCTACGAGCAGTACTTC.

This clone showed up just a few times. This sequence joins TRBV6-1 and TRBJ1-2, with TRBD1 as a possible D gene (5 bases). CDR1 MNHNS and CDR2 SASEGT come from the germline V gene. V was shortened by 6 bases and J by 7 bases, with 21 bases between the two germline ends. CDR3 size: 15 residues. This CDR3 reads CASRFGDGSSGGYTF. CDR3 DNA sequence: TGTGCCAGCAGGTTCGGGGACGGAAGTTCCGGTGGCTACACCTTC.

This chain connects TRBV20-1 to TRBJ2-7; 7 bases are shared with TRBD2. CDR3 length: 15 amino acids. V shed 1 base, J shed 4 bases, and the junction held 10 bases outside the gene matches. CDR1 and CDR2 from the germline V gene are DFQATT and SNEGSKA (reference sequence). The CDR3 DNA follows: TGCAGTGCTAGAGGCGGGAGTGGGGGGATATACGAGCAGTACGTC. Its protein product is CSARGGSGGIYEQYV.

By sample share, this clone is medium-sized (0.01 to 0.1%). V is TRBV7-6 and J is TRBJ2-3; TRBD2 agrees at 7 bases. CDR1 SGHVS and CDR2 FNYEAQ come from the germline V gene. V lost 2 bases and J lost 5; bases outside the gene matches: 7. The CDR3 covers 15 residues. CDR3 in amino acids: CASSLSTAGVDTQYF. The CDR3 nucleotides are TGTGCCAGCAGCTTAAGTACGGCGGGAGTAGATACGCAGTATTTT.

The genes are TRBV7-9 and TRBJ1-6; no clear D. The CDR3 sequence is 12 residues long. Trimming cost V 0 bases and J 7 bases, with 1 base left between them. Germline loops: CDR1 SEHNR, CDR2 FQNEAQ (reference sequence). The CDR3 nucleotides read TGTGCCAGCAGCTTAGCCAATTCACCCCTCCACTTT. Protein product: CASSLANSPLHF.

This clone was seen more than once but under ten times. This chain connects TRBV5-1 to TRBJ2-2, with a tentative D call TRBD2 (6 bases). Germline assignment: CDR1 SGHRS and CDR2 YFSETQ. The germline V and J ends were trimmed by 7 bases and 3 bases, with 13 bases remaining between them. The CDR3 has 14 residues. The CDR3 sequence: CASGGIADTGELFF. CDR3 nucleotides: TGCGCCAGCGGTGGGATAGCGGACACCGGGGAGCTGTTTTTT.

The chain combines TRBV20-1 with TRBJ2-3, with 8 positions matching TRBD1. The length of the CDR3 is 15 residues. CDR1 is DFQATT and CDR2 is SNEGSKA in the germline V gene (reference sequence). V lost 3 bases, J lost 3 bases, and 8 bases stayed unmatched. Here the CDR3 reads CSASPADRATDTQYF. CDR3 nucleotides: TGCAGTGCTAGTCCCGCGGACAGGGCAACAGATACGCAGTATTTT.

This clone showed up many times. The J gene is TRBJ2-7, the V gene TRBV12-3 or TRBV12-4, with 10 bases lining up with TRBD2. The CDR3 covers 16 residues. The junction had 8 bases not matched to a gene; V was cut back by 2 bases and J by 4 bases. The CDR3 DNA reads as TGTGCCAGCAGTTTATCGACTAGCGGGCTCCCTTACGAGCAGTACTTC. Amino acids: CASSLSTSGLPYEQYF.

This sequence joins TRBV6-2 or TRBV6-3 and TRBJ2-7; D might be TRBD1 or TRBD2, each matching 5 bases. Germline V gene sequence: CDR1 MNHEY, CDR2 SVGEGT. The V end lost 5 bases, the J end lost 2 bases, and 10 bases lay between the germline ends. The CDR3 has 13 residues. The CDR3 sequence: CASSRDPAYEQYF. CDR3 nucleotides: TGTGCCAGCAGTCGGGACCCGGCCTACGAGCAGTACTTC.

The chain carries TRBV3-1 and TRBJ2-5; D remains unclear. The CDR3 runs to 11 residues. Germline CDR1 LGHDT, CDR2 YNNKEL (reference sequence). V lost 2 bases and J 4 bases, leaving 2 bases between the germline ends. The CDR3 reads CASSQRETQYF. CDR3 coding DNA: TGTGCCAGCAGCCAAAGAGAGACCCAGTACTTC.

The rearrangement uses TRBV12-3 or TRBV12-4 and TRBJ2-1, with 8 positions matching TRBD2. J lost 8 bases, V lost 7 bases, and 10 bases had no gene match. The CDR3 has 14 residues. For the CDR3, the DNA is TGTGCCAGCAACTTCCGGGGCGGGAGGCATGAGCAGTTCTTC. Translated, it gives CASNFRGGRHEQFF.

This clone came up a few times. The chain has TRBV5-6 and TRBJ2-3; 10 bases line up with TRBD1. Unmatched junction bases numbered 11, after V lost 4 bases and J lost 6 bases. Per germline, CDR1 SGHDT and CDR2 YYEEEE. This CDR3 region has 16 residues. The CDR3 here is CASSLKGQGMRDTQYF. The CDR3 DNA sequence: TGTGCCAGCAGCCTAAAGGGACAGGGGATGAGGGATACGCAGTATTTT.

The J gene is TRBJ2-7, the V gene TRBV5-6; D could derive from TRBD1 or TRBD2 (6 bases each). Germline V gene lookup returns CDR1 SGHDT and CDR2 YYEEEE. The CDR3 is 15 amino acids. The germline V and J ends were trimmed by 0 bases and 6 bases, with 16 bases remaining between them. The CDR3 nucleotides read TGTGCCAGCAGCTTGGCCGGGCAGGGGCGGGGCGAGCAGTACTTC. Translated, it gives CASSLAGQGRGEQYF.

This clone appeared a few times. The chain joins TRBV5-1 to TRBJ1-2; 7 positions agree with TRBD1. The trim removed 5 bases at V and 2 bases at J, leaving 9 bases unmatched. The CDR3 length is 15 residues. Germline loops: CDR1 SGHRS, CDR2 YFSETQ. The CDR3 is CASSFGTEQNYGYTF. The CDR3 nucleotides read TGCGCCAGCAGTTTTGGGACAGAACAAAACTATGGCTACACCTTC.

CDR3 bases: TGCAGTGCTCAGGGACTAGAAGAGACCCAGTACTTC. Amino acids: CSAQGLEETQYF. The V gene is TRBV20-1, the J gene TRBJ2-5; 8 positions match TRBD2. Trimming cost V 5 bases and J 3 bases; bases outside gene matches: 2. Germline V gene sequence: CDR1 DFQATT, CDR2 SNEGSKA (reference sequence). The CDR3 contains 12 residues.

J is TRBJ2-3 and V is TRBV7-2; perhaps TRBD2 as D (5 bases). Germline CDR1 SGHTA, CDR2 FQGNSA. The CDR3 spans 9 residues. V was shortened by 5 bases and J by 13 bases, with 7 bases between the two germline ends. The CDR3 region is CASSPGEYF. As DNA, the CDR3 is TGTGCCAGCAGCCCCGGGGAGTATTTT.

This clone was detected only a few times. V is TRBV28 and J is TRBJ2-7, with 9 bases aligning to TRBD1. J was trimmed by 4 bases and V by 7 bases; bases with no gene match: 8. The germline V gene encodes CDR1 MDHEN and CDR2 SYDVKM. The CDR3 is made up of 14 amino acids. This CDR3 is CASITRTGVYEQYF. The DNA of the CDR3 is TGTGCCAGCATTACAAGGACAGGGGTTTACGAGCAGTACTTC.

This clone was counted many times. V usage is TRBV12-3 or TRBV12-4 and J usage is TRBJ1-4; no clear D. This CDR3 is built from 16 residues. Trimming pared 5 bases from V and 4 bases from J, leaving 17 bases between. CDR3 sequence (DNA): TGTGCCAGCAGTGGCGAAGGACTTCTGCTTAATGAAAAACTGTTTTTT. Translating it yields CASSGEGLLLNEKLFF.

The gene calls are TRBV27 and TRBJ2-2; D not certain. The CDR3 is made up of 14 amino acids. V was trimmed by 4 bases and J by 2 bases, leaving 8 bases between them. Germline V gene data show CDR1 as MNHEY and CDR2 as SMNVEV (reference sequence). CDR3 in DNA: TGTGCCAGCAGTTGGGCAGCCAACACCGGGGAGCTGTTTTTT. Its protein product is CASSWAANTGELFF.

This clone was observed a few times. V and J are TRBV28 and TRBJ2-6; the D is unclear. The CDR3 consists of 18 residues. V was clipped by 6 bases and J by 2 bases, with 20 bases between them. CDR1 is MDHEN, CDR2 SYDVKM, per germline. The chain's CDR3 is CASSLRTLLLPGANVLTF. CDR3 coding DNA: TGTGCCAGCAGCCTCAGGACGCTCCTCTTACCTGGGGCCAACGTCCTGACTTTC.

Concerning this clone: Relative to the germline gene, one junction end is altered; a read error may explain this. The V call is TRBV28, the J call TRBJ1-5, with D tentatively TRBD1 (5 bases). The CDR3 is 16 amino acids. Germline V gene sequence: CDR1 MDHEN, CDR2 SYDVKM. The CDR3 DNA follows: TGTGCCAGCAGTTCCGCGGACCAGGGAAGCAATCATCCCCATCATTTT. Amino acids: CASSSADQGSNHPHHF.

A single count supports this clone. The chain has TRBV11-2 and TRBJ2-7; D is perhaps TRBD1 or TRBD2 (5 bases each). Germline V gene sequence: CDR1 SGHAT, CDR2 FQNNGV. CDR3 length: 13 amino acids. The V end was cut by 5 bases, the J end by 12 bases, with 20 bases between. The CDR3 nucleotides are TGTGCCAGCAGCCCGGGGCCCGGGCAAGGGTTGTACGTC. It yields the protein CASSPGPGQGLYV.

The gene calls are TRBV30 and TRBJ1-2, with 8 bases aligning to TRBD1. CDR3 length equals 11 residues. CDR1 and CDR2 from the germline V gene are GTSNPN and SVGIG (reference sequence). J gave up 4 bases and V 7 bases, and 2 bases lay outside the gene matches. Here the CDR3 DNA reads TGTGCCTCACAGGGGGGCTATGGCTACACCTTC. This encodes CASQGGYGYTF.

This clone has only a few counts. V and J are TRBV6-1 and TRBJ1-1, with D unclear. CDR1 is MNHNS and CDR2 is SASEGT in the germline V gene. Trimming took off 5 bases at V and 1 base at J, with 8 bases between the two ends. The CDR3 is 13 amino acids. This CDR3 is CASSFLSNTEAFF. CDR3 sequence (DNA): TGTGCCAGCAGTTTCTTGTCGAACACTGAAGCTTTCTTT.

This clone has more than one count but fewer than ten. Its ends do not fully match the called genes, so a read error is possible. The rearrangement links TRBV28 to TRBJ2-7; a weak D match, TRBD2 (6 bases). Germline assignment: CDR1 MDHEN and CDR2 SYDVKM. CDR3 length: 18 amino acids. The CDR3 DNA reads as TGTACCAGCAGTCCGTCAATCGGGTCGGTACTAGCCTCCTACGAGCAGTACTTC. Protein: CTSSPSIGSVLASYEQYF.